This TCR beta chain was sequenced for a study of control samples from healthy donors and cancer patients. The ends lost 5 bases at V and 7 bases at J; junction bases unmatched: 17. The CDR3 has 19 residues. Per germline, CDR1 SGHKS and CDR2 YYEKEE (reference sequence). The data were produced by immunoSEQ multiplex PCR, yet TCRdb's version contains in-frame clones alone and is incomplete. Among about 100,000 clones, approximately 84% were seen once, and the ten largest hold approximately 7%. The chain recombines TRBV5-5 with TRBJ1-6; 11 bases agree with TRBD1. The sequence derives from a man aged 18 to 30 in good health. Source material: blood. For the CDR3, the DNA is TGTGCCAGCAGGGCCCGGACAGGGGGCCTTAACGTAGTAAATTCACCCCTCCACTTT. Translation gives CASRARTGGLNVVNSPLHF. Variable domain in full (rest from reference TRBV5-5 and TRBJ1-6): DAGVTQSPTHLIKTRGQQVTLRCSPISGHKSVSWYQQVLGQGPQFIFQYYEKEERGRGNFPDRFSARQFPNYSSELNVNALLLGDSALYLCASRARTGGLNVVNSPLHFGNGTRLTVT.